The TCR beta chain under discussion was sequenced for a study of blood T cell repertoires in COVID-19. The method was immunoSEQ multiplex PCR; TCRdb's version includes in-frame clones alone and lacks a portion of them. The table includes approximately 140,000 clones, roughly 86% detected once. Germline CDR1 and CDR2: SGHRS and YFSETQ. The V end lost 5 bases, the J end lost 1 base, and 10 bases lay between the germline ends. The CDR3 runs to 14 residues. The chain employs TRBV5-1 and TRBJ1-3; tentative D call: TRBD1 (5 bases). Sequences were obtained from peripheral blood. The TCR was taken from a woman aged 55-75 years with acute or convalescent COVID-19. The CDR3 loop reads CASSAQGSGNTIYF. The CDR3 DNA follows: TGCGCCAGCAGTGCCCAGGGATCTGGAAACACCATATATTTT.